The clone carrying this T cell receptor beta chain has a handful of counts. Antigen specificity is unknown. Trimming took 4 bases from V and 3 from J, leaving 9 bases between them. The CDR3 has 14 amino acids. TCRdb reprocessed the 5' RACE reads with MiXCR, giving one entry per CDR3 protein. The sample lists under 850,000 distinct CDR3 sequences, around 20% occurring once. The entry originates in a study of CD8 T cells in ankylosing spondylitis. Broader study findings: In ankylosing spondylitis blood, a motif of roughly 8 highly homologous TCR beta variants appeared characteristic.

The chain uses TRBV12-3 or TRBV12-4 and TRBJ2-2; maybe TRBD1 (6 bases). Sequencing was carried out using blood, either unsorted or a sorted T cell fraction (not recorded which). The sequence was obtained from a male donor with ankylosing spondylitis. DNA for the CDR3: TGTGCCAGCAGTTCCGCAGGGGACACCGGGGAGCTGTTTTTT. It yields the protein CASSSAGDTGELFF.